This T cell receptor (beta chain) was retrieved from a study of blood T cell repertoires in COVID-19. Here immunoSEQ multiplex PCR was the method, and the copy in TCRdb shows in-frame clones only, minus some. Altogether tens of thousands of clones are present, over 80% being singletons, with the ten largest covering 16%. V trimming: 6 bases; J trimming: 8 bases; junction bases outside the gene matches: 17. This CDR3 contains 16 residues. Per germline, CDR1 MDHEN and CDR2 SYDVKM. The gene calls are TRBV28 and TRBJ1-2; 8 bases map to TRBD1. The TCR originated in a woman at least 80 years old with active or convalescent COVID-19. Source material: peripheral blood. The CDR3: CASRPTLGGQGFGYTF. For the CDR3, the DNA is TGTGCCAGCAGACCTACCTTGGGAGGACAGGGCTTCGGCTACACCTTC.